This T cell receptor (beta chain) was captured by sequencing in a study of blood T cells in healthy people across ages. Findings and limits, study-wide: The unknown donor CMV status may have confounded expanded clonotype changes. Unsorted PBMCs prevented conclusive naive versus antigen-experienced comparison. More naive CD4+ cells and higher diversity marked long-lived donors relative to aged donors.

The V gene's germline CDR1 is ENHRY and CDR2 SYGVKD. V was pared by 6 bases and J by 5 bases, with 18 bases of the junction left unmatched. The CDR3 consists of 17 residues. Combining a sample-barcoded 5' primer with a J-beta primer mix, a second PCR ran for roughly 7 to 12 cycles. MiXCR, run by TCRdb on the 5' RACE reads, gives a single entry per CDR3 protein. The profile shows more than 1,400,000 distinct CDR3 sequences, around 42% of them singletons. With regard to this clonotype: Its antigen is not identified.

This TCR was recovered from a woman aged 18-29 years in good health. The sample taken for sequencing was blood. The V gene is TRBV10-3, the J gene TRBJ1-2; 7 bases are shared with TRBD1. This chain's CDR3 is CAISFHGTAKDGYGYTF. CDR3 nucleotides: TGTGCCATCAGCTTTCACGGGACAGCTAAGGACGGGTATGGCTACACCTTC.